One and the same sample provided the 27 T cell receptor beta chains below, sequenced in a study of blood T cell repertoires in COVID-19. Assay used: immunoSEQ multiplex PCR; TCRdb lists only in-frame clones, some missing. The data hold roughly 200,000 clones, with approximately 81% observed a single time. The sequenced sample consisted of peripheral blood. All receptors derive from a person aged 65-85 years with COVID-19, enrolled during active disease.

The chain recombines TRBV11-3 with TRBJ2-1; TRBD2 matches 10 bases. Per germline, CDR1 SGHNT and CDR2 YENEEA. The length of the CDR3 is 13 residues. V trimming: 3 bases; J trimming: 10 bases; junction bases outside the gene matches: 3. The CDR3 DNA follows: TGTGCCAGCAGCTTGGTTAGCGGGGGGGAGCAGTTCTTC. This codes for CASSLVSGGEQFF.

The chain links TRBV6-5 to TRBJ1-2, with 7 bases lining up with TRBD1. J gave up 4 bases and V 10 bases, and 6 bases lay outside the gene matches. The CDR3 spans 12 residues. Germline CDR1 reads MNHEY; CDR2 reads SVGAGI. The CDR3 loop is CAIFGTVYGYTF. In DNA, the CDR3 is TGTGCCATCTTCGGGACAGTCTATGGCTACACCTTC.

This clone turned up a few times. The V call is TRBV7-9, the J call TRBJ2-5; the match to TRBD2 covers 7 bases. The CDR3 is made up of 17 amino acids. CDR1 is SEHNR, CDR2 FQNEAQ, per germline (reference sequence). The trim removed 5 bases at V and 4 bases at J, leaving 16 bases unmatched. DNA for the CDR3: TGTGCCAGCAGCCTTCCACTTCGGCGGGAGATACGAGAGACCCAGTACTTC. This translates into CASSLPLRREIRETQYF.

This chain uses TRBV28 with TRBJ2-3, with unresolved D. V lost 6 bases to trimming and J lost 3 bases, with 7 bases between them. CDR3 length equals 12 residues. CDR1 is MDHEN, CDR2 SYDVKM, per germline. In DNA, the CDR3 is TGTGCCAGCAGCCCGGAGACAGATACGCAGTATTTT. Translation gives CASSPETDTQYF. The full variable domain, in which reference TRBV28 and TRBJ2-3 provide the parts outside the CDR3, is DVKVTQSSRYLVKRTGEKVFLECVQDMDHENMFWYRQDPGLGLRLIYFSYDVKMKEKGDIPEGYSVSREKKERFSLILESASTNQTSMYLCASSPETDTQYFGPGTRLTVL.

This chain connects TRBV9 to TRBJ2-5; 10 bases are a match to TRBD2. Germline V CDR1 and CDR2: SGDLS, YYNGEE. This CDR3 contains 15 residues. With 6 bases clipped from V and 3 bases from J, the junction kept 8 bases outside the gene matches. The CDR3 sequence is CASNYAGLAEETQYF. The CDR3 coding sequence is TGTGCCAGCAACTACGCAGGACTAGCGGAAGAGACCCAGTACTTC.

The J gene is TRBJ2-7, the V gene TRBV4-3; D gene unclear. The CDR3 has 13 amino acids. Germline V gene sequence: CDR1 LGHNA, CDR2 YSLEER. Trimming cost V 0 bases and J 3 bases, with 6 bases left between them. The DNA of the CDR3 is TGCGCCAGCAGCCAAGAGCGGAGCTACGAGCAGTACTTC. Amino acids: CASSQERSYEQYF.

This clone was detected a few times. CDR3 residues: CASKPLRARDNEQFF. CDR3 DNA: TGTGCCAGCAAGCCACTGCGGGCACGAGACAATGAGCAGTTCTTC. The genes are TRBV5-6 and TRBJ2-1; D might be TRBD2 (5 bases). V shed 6 bases and J shed 5 bases, with 18 bases lying between them. The germline V gene encodes CDR1 SGHDT and CDR2 YYEEEE. The CDR3 runs to 15 residues.

This chain uses TRBV5-1 with TRBJ2-5, with TRBD1 matching over 11 bases. CDR3 length: 17 residues. V trimming: 4 bases; J trimming: 2 bases; junction bases outside the gene matches: 10. Germline loops: CDR1 SGHRS, CDR2 YFSETQ. The CDR3, as DNA: TGCGCCAGCAGCCAAGAAACCGGGACAGGGGGGCAAGAGACCCAGTACTTC. It encodes CASSQETGTGGQETQYF.

This clone was seen a single time. V is TRBV28 and J is TRBJ2-3; 10 bases agree with TRBD2. Looked up from germline, CDR1 is MDHEN and CDR2 is SYDVKM. The V gene end was trimmed by 7 bases and the J gene end by 1 base; junction bases not matched to a gene: 17. The CDR3 is 19 amino acids. The CDR3 loop reads CASKLLGLARVPGTDTQYF. Written as DNA, the CDR3 is TGTGCCAGCAAATTATTGGGACTAGCGAGAGTCCCCGGCACAGATACGCAGTATTTT.

The chain employs TRBV7-6 and TRBJ1-3; tentatively, D is TRBD1 (5 bases). This CDR3 spans 18 amino acids. Germline V CDR1 and CDR2: SGHVS, FNYEAQ. The V end lost 5 bases, the J end lost 0 bases, and 20 bases lay between the germline ends. The CDR3 region has the DNA TGTGCCAGCAGCATACAACAGGACCTGGGGTCCTCTGGAAACACCATATATTTT. The encoded protein is CASSIQQDLGSSGNTIYF. The full variable domain, in which reference TRBV7-6 and TRBJ1-3 provide the parts outside the CDR3, is GAGVSQSPRYKVTKRGQDVALRCDPISGHVSLYWYRQALGQGPEFLTYFNYEAQQDKSGLPNDRFSAERPEGSISTLTIQRTEQRDSAMYRCASSIQQDLGSSGNTIYFGEGSWLTVV.

The chain uses TRBV5-1 and TRBJ1-4; 8 nucleotides line up with TRBD1. Germline V lookup: CDR1 SGHRS, CDR2 YFSETQ. The CDR3 is 15 residues long. Unmatched junction bases numbered 5, after V lost 2 bases and J lost 5 bases. The DNA of the CDR3 is TGCGCCAGCAGCTTTCAGGGGGCGCCCAATGAAAAACTGTTTTTT. Its protein product is CASSFQGAPNEKLFF.

The rearrangement links TRBV4-3 to TRBJ1-2, with D maybe TRBD1 (5 bases). Trimming took 0 bases from V and 0 from J, leaving 11 bases between them. CDR3 length: 16 amino acids. CDR1 and CDR2 from the germline V gene are LGHNA and YSLEER. The CDR3 is CASSQDLQDPNYGYTF. The DNA of the CDR3 is TGCGCCAGCAGCCAAGATTTACAGGACCCTAACTATGGCTACACCTTC.

The chain links TRBV19 to TRBJ2-7; D possibly corresponds to TRBD1 (6 bases). The CDR3 spans 16 residues. Between the trimmed V and J ends, which lost 1 base and 4 bases, there was a span of 17 bases. Per the germline V gene, CDR1 is LNHDA and CDR2 is SQIVND (reference sequence). The CDR3 protein is CASSIASGRGSYEQYF. The CDR3 coding sequence is TGTGCCAGTAGTATAGCATCGGGCAGGGGTTCTTACGAGCAGTACTTC.

V usage is TRBV7-2 and J usage is TRBJ1-4; D is unresolved. The CDR3 is 15 residues long. V gave up 2 bases and J gave up 7 bases, with 14 bases separating them. Per the germline V gene, CDR1 is SGHTA and CDR2 is FQGNSA. The DNA for the CDR3 is TGTGCCAGCAGCTTAAGGTTGCGGGAGGGTGAAAAACTGTTTTTT. This gives the protein CASSLRLREGEKLFF.

V gene TRBV9 combines with J gene TRBJ1-1, with TRBD1 as a possible D gene (5 bases). Germline values: CDR1 SGDLS, CDR2 YYNGEE. V lost 4 bases and J 3 bases, leaving 13 bases between the germline ends. The CDR3 has 14 residues. CDR3 sequence reads: CASSRQSQDTEAFF. The DNA for the CDR3 is TGTGCCAGCAGCAGACAGAGTCAAGACACTGAAGCTTTCTTT.

The chain is built from TRBV29-1 and TRBJ1-2; 11 nucleotides align to TRBD1. V trimming: 6 bases; J trimming: 8 bases; junction bases outside the gene matches: 5. The CDR3 runs 12 residues. CDR1 SQVTM and CDR2 ANQGSEA come from the germline V gene. In DNA, the CDR3 is TGCAGCGTGGGGGACAGGGGGATGGGCTACACCTTC. This sequence encodes CSVGDRGMGYTF.

The chain recombines TRBV5-4 with TRBJ2-2; 10 positions match TRBD2. The CDR3 consists of 15 residues. J lost 6 bases, V lost 3 bases, and 5 bases had no gene match. Germline CDR1 and CDR2: SGHNT and YYREEE (reference sequence). DNA for the CDR3: TGTGCCAGCAGCTCCCCCGGACTAGCGGCCGGGGAGCTGTTTTTT. This sequence encodes CASSSPGLAAGELFF.

Here the CDR3 DNA reads TGTGCCAGCAGTTTAGGGTACAGGCGTGAAAACTATGGCTACACCTTC. Residues: CASSLGYRRENYGYTF. This sequence joins TRBV28 and TRBJ1-2, with a tentative D call TRBD1 (5 bases). This CDR3 has 16 residues. Germline CDR1 and CDR2: MDHEN and SYDVKM. The germline V and J ends were trimmed by 2 bases and 2 bases, with 15 bases remaining between them.

The sample holds one count of this clone. V and J are TRBV18 and TRBJ2-1, with D tentatively TRBD1 (6 bases). Per the germline V gene, CDR1 is KGHSH and CDR2 is LQKENI. The CDR3 totals 15 residues. Trimming removed 4 bases from V and 6 bases from J, with 16 bases in between. The CDR3 region has the DNA TGTGCCAGCTCACGGCGACAGGTAAGATTCAATGAGCAGTTCTTC. Amino acids: CASSRRQVRFNEQFF.

This clone was seen once. The genes are TRBV27 and TRBJ1-1, with no clear D. This CDR3 contains 14 residues. Germline CDR1 is MNHEY and CDR2 is SMNVEV (reference sequence). V was cut by 0 bases and J by 1 base, with 6 bases left in between. CDR3: CASSLSLANTEAFF. The CDR3, as DNA: TGTGCCAGCAGTTTATCGCTGGCGAACACTGAAGCTTTCTTT.

The V call is TRBV7-9, the J call TRBJ2-3; 10 nucleotides line up with TRBD2. The germline V gene encodes CDR1 SEHNR and CDR2 FQNEAQ (reference sequence). This CDR3 has 17 amino acids. The ends lost 3 bases at V and 4 bases at J; junction bases unmatched: 10. CDR3: CASSLDHTSGAADTQYF. The DNA of the CDR3 is TGTGCCAGCAGCTTGGACCACACTAGCGGGGCAGCAGATACGCAGTATTTT.

CDR3 residues: CASSLSGGSQDTEAFF. As DNA, the CDR3 is TGTGCCAGCAGTTTATCGGGGGGTTCACAGGACACTGAAGCTTTCTTT. This sequence joins TRBV28 and TRBJ1-1, with a weak D call TRBD1 (5 bases). The length of the CDR3 is 16 residues. Per the germline V gene, CDR1 is MDHEN and CDR2 is SYDVKM. Trimming took 1 base from V and 3 from J, leaving 15 bases between them.

The chain couples TRBV19 to TRBJ1-1; TRBD1 agrees at 8 bases. CDR1 and CDR2 (germline): LNHDA, SQIVND (reference sequence). V was clipped by 8 bases and J by 2 bases; unmatched bases: 10. The CDR3 covers 15 residues. This CDR3 is CASQRTDRGNTEAFF. The CDR3 DNA sequence: TGTGCCAGTCAGCGCACCGACAGGGGAAACACTGAAGCTTTCTTT.

The chain uses TRBV6-5 and TRBJ2-1; D might be TRBD1 (5 bases). CDR1 is MNHEY and CDR2 is SVGAGI in the germline V gene. CDR3 size: 13 residues. The V and J ends lost 6 bases and 7 bases respectively, with 13 bases between them. DNA for the CDR3: TGTGCCAGCAGGTCCAGGGCCGGGAATGAGCAGTTCTTC. Encoded protein: CASRSRAGNEQFF.

The chain uses TRBV7-2 and TRBJ1-4; D perhaps matches TRBD1 (6 bases). V was clipped by 5 bases and J by 6 bases, with 13 bases between them. Looked up from germline, CDR1 is SGHTA and CDR2 is FQGNSA. This CDR3 contains 14 residues. Here the CDR3 DNA reads TGTGCCAGCAGCGGAAGAGGGGGAGATGAAAAACTGTTTTTT. The encoded protein is CASSGRGGDEKLFF. The full variable domain, with the rest looked up from reference TRBV7-2 and TRBJ1-4, is GAGVSQSPSNKVTEKGKDVELRCDPISGHTALYWYRQSLGQGLEFLIYFQGNSAPDKSGLPSDRFSAERTGGSVSTLTIQRTQQEDSAVYLCASSGRGGDEKLFFGSGTQLSVL.

This chain links TRBV11-2 with TRBJ1-2; 7 nucleotides line up with TRBD1. V lost 5 bases to trimming and J lost 5 bases; unmatched junction nucleotides: 5. The germline gives CDR1 SGHAT, CDR2 FQNNGV. The CDR3 covers 13 residues. In nucleotides, the CDR3 is TGTGCCAGCAGCCGACAGGGACGGTATGGCTACACCTTC. This translates into CASSRQGRYGYTF. Combining the CDR3 with reference TRBV11-2 and TRBJ1-2 gives the whole variable domain EAGVAQSPRYKIIEKRQSVAFWCNPISGHATLYWYQQILGQGPKLLIQFQNNGVVDDSQLPKDRFSAERLKGVDSTLKIQPAKLEDSAVYLCASSRQGRYGYTFGSGTRLTVV.

The chain combines TRBV2 with TRBJ2-5; 7 bases match TRBD1. V was pared by 1 base and J by 2 bases, with 4 bases of the junction left unmatched. The CDR3 has 15 amino acids. CDR1 and CDR2 from the germline V gene are SNHLY and FYNNEI. CDR3 loop: CASSEGVTGQETQYF. The DNA for the CDR3 is TGTGCCAGCAGTGAAGGGGTGACAGGGCAAGAGACCCAGTACTTC.